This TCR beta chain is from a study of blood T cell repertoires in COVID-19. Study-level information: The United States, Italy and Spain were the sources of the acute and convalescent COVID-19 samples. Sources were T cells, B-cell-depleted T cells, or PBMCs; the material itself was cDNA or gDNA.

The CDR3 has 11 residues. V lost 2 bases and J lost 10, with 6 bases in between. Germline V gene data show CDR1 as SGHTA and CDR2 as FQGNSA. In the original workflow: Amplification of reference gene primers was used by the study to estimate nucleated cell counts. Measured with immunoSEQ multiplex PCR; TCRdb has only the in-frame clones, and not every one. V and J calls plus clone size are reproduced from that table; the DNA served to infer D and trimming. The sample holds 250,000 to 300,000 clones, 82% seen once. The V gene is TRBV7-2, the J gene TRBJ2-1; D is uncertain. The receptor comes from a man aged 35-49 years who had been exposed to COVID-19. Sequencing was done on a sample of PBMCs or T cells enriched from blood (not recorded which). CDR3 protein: CASSLYPEQFF. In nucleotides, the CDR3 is TGTGCCAGCAGCTTATATCCCGAGCAGTTCTTC.